This is a list of T cell receptor beta chains from one sample in a study of CD8 T cells in Susac syndrome. TCRdb re-analysed the immunoSEQ multiplex PCR reads in MiXCR, keeping a single row per CDR3 protein. The data contain about 94,000 distinct CDR3 sequences, around 94% of them singletons. Sequencing was done on a sample of CD4+ T cells from PBMCs. Source of these receptors: a human donor with Susac syndrome. The CDR3 runs from the conserved cysteine through the conserved F or W.

J,V,CDR3
TRBJ2-1,TRBV4-3,CAILSHPPGTGWHNEQFF
TRBJ2-7,TRBV12-3/TRBV12-4,CASSPAVYEQYF
TRBJ2-1,TRBV7-2,CASSRSGQGAYNEQFF
TRBJ2-7,TRBV6-2/TRBV6-3,CASEEGGAYEQYF
TRBJ2-5,TRBV10-3,CAISDGKQETQYF
TRBJ2-3,TRBV6-1,CASSLTSGGAGDTQYF
TRBJ2-6,TRBV20-1,CSASRGALSGANVLTF
TRBJ2-5,TRBV6-1,CASSGRVRIETQYF
TRBJ2-2,TRBV11-3,CASSPSLGYDTGELFF
TRBJ2-3,TRBV3-1,CASSRASGFTDTQYF